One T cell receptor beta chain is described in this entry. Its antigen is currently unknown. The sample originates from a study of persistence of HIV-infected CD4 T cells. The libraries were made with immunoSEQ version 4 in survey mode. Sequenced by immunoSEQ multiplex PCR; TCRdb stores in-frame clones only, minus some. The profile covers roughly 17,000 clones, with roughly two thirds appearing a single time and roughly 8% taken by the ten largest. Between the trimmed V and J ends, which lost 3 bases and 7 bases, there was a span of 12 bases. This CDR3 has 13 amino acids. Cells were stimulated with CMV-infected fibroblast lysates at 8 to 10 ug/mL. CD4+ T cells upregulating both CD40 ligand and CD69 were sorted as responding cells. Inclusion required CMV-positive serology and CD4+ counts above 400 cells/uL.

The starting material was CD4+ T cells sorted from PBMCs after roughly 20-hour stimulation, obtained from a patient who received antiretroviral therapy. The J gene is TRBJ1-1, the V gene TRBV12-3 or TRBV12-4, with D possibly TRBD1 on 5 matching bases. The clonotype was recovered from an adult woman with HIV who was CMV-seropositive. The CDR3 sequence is CASSLGVGDEAFF. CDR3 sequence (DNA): TGTGCCAGCAGTTTGGGGGTAGGTGATGAAGCTTTCTTT.